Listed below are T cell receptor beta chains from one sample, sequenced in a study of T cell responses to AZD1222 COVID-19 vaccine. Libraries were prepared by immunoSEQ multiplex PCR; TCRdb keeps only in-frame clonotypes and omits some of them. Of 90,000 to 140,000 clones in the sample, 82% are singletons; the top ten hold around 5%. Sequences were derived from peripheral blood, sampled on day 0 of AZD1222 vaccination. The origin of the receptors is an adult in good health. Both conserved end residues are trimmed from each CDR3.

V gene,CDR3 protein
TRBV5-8,ASSLGGPEAF
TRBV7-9,ASSLDGTNSPLH
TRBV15,ATSREIFDTLH
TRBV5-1,ASNAGGTGGRETQY
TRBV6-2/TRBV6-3,ASSYGGSSYNEQF
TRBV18,ASSSGTGGNSPLH
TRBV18,ASSPPGTLYNEQF
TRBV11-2,ASSLGGGNTEAF
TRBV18,ASSSGADEQY
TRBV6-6,CAQPGPRSGYT
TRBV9,ASSLSGGGSDTQY
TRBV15,ATSRVWGSNYEQY
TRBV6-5,ASTMGQGTNEKLF
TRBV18,ASSPYSPGMNTEAF
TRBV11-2,ASSPQRLAAYNEQF
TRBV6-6,ASTFLRGYEQY